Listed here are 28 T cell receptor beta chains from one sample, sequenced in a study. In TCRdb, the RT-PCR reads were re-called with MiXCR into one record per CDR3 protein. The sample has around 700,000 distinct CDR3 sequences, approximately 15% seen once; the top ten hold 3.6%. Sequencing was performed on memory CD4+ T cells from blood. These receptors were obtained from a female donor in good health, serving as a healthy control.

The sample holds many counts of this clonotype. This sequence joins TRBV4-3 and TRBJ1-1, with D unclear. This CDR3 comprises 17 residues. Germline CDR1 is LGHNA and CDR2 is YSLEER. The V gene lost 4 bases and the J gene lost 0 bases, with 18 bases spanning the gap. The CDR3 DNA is TGCGCCAGCAGCCGCCGGAGGAACAGCGGAATGAACACTGAAGCTTTCTTT. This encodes CASSRRRNSGMNTEAFF.

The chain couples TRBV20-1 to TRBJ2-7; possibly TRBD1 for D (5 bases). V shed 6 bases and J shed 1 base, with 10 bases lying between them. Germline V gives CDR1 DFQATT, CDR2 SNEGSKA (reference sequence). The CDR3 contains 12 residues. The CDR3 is CSATDKSYEQYF. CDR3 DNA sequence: TGCAGTGCGACAGACAAGTCCTACGAGCAGTACTTC.

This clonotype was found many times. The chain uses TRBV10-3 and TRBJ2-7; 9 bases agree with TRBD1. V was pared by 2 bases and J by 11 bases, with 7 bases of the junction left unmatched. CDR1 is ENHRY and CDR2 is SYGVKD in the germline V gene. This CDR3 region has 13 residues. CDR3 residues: CAISENPRTGEYF. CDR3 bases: TGTGCCATCAGTGAGAACCCCCGGACAGGGGAGTACTTC.

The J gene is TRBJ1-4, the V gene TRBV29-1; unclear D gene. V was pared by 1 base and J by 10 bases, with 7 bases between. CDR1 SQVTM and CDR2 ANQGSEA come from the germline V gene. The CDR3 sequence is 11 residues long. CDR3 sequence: CSVEAGTKLFF. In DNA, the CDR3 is TGCAGCGTTGAAGCCGGCACAAAACTGTTTTTT.

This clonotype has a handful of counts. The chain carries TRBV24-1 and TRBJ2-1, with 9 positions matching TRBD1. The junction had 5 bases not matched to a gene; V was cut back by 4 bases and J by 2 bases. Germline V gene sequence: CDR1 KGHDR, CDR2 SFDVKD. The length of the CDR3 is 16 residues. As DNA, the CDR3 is TGTGCCACCAGTGACTACGACAGGGGGACCTACAATGAGCAGTTCTTC. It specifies CATSDYDRGTYNEQFF.

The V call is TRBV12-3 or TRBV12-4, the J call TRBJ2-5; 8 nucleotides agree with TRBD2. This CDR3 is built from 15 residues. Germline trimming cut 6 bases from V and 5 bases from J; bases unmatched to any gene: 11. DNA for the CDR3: TGTGCCAGCAGCCGTCCGGGGGGGCGCATGGAGACCCAGTACTTC. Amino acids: CASSRPGGRMETQYF.

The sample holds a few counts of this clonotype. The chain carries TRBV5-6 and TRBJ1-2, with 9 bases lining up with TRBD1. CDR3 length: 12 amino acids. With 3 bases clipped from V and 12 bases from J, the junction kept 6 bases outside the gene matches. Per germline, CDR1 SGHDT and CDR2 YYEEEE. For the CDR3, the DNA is TGTGCCAGCAGCTCGACAGGGGGAATCCACACCTTC. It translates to CASSSTGGIHTF.

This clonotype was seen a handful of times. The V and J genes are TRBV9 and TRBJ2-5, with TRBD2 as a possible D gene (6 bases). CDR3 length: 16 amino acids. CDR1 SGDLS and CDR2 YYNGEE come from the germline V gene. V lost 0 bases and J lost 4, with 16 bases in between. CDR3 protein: CASSVGGVGLLETQYF. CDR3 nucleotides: TGTGCCAGCAGCGTAGGGGGGGTCGGGCTCTTAGAGACCCAGTACTTC.

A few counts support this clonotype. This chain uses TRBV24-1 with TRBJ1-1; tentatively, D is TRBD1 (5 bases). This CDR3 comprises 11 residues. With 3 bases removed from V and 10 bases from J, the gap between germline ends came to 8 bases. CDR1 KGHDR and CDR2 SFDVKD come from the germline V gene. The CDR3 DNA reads TGTGCCACCAGTGATATGGGGGTAGCTTTCTTT. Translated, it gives CATSDMGVAFF.

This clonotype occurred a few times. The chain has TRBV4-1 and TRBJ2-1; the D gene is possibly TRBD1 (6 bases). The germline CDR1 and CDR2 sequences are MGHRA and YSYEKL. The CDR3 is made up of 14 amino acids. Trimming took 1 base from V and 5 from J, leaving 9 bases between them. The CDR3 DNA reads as TGCGCCAGCAGCCAAGGGGACAAAAACAATGAGCAGTTCTTC. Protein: CASSQGDKNNEQFF.

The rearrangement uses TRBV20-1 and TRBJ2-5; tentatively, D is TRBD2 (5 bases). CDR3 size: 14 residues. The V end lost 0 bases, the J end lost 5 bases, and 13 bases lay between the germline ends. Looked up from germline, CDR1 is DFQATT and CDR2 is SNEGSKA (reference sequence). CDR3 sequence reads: CSARDPGERETQYF. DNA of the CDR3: TGCAGTGCTAGAGATCCTGGGGAGCGTGAGACCCAGTACTTC.

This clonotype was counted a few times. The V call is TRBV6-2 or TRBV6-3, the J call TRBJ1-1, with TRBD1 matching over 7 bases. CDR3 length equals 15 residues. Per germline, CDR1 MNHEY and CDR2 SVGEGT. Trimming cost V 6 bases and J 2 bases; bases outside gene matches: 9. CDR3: CASRLGQGGNTEAFF. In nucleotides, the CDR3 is TGTGCCAGCAGATTGGGGCAGGGGGGAAACACTGAAGCTTTCTTT.

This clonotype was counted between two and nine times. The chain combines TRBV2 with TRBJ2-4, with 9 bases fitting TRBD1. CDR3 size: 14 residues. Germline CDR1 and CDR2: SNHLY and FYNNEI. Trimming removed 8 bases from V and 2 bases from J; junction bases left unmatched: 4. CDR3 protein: CASGDRASKNIQYF. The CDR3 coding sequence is TGTGCCAGCGGGGACAGGGCGTCCAAAAACATTCAGTACTTC.

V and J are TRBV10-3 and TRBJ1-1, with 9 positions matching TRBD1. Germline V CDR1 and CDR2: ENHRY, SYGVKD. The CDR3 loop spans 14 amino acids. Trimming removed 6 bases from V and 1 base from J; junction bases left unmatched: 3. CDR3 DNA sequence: TGTGCCATCAGCCGACAGGGGGAGAACACTGAAGCTTTCTTT. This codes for CAISRQGENTEAFF.

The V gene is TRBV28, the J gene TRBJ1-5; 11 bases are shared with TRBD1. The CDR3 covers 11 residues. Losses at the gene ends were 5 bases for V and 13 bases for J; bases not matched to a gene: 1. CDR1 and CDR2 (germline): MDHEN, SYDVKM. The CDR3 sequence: CASSGDRGQHF. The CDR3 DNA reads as TGTGCCAGCAGTGGGGACAGGGGGCAGCATTTT.

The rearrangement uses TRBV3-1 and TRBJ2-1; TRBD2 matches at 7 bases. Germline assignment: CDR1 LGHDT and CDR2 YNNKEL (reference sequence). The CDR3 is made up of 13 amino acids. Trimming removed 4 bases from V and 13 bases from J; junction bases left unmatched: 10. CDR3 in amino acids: CASSPLLAGSQFF. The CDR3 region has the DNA TGTGCCAGCAGCCCCCTCTTAGCGGGTTCTCAGTTCTTC.

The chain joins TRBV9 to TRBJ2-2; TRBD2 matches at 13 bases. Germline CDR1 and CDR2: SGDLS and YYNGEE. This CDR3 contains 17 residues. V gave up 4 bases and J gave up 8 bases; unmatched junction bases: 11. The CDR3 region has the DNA TGTGCCAGCAGCCCTCGGACTAGCGGGAGCTTAGTTGGGGAGCTGTTTTTT. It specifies CASSPRTSGSLVGELFF.

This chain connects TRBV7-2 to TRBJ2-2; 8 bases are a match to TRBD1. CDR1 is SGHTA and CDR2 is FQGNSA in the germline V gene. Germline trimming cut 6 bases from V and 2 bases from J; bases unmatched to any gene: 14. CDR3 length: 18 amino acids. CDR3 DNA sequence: TGTGCCAGCAGTTTTAGGTTTCTCGGACAGGGAAACACCGGGGAGCTGTTTTTT. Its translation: CASSFRFLGQGNTGELFF.

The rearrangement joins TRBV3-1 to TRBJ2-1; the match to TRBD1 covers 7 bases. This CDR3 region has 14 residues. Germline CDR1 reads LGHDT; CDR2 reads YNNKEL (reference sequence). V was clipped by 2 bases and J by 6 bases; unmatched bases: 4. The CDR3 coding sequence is TGTGCCAGCAGCCAACAGGACAGGTTCAATGAGCAGTTCTTC. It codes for CASSQQDRFNEQFF.

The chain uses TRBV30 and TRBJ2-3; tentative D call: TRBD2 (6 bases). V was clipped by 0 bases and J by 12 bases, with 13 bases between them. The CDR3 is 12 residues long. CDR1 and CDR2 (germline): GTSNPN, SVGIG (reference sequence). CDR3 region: CAWSVLGGHQYF. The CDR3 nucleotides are TGTGCCTGGAGTGTGTTAGGAGGGCATCAGTATTTT.

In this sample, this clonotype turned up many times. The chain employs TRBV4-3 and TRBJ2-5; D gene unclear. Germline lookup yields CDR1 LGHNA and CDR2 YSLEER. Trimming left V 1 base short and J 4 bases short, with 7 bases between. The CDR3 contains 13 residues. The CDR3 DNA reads TGCGCCAGCAGCCAAGCCCGTACAGAGACCCAGTACTTC. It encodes CASSQARTETQYF.

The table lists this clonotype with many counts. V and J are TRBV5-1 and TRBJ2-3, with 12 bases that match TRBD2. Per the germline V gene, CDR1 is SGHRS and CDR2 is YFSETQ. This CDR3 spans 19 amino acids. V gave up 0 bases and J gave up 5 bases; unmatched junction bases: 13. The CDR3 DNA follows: TGCGCCAGCAGCTTGGGCTCTAGCGGGGGGGCCGGGTCGCAAGATACGCAGTATTTT. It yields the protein CASSLGSSGGAGSQDTQYF.

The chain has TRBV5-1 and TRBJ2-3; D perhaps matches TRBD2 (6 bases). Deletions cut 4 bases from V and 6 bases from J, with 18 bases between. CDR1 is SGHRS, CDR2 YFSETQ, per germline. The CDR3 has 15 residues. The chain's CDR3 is CASSDGSLVSDTQYF. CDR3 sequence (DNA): TGCGCCAGCAGCGACGGGAGCCTCGTAAGCGATACGCAGTATTTT.

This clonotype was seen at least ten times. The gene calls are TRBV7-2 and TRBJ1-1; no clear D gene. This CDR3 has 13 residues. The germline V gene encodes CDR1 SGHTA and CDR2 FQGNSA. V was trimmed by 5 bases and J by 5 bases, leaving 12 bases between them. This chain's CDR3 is CASSLTVWTEAFF. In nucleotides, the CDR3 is TGTGCCAGCAGCCTAACAGTGTGGACTGAAGCTTTCTTT.

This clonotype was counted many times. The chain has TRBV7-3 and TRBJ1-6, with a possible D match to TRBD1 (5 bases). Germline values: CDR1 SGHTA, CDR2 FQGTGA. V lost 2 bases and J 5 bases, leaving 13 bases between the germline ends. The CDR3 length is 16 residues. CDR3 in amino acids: CASSLAPKGNNSPLHF. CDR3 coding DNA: TGTGCCAGCAGCTTAGCTCCCAAGGGGAATAATTCACCCCTCCACTTT.

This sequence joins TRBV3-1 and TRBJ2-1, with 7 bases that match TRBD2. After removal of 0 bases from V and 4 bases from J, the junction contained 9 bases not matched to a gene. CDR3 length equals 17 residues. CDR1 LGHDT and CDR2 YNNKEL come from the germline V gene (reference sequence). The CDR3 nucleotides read TGTGCCAGCAGCCAAGATAGGGGCGGGAGTAAGTACAATGAGCAGTTCTTC. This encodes CASSQDRGGSKYNEQFF.

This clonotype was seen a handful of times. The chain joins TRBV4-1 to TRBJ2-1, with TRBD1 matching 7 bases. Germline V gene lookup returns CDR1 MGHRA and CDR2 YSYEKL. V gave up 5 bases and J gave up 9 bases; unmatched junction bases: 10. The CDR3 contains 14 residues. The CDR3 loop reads CASSDHHRGTEQFF. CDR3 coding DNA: TGCGCCAGCAGCGATCATCACAGGGGCACTGAGCAGTTCTTC.

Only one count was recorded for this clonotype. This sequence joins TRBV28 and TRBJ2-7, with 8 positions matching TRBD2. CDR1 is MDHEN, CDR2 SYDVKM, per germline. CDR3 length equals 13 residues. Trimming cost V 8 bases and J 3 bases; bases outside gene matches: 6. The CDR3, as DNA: TGTGCCAGCCGGGGGGGACCATTCTACGAGCAGTACTTC. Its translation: CASRGGPFYEQYF. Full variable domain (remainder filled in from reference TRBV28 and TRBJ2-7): DVKVTQSSRYLVKRTGEKVFLECVQDMDHENMFWYRQDPGLGLRLIYFSYDVKMKEKGDIPEGYSVSREKKERFSLILESASTNQTSMYLCASRGGPFYEQYFGPGTRLTVT.